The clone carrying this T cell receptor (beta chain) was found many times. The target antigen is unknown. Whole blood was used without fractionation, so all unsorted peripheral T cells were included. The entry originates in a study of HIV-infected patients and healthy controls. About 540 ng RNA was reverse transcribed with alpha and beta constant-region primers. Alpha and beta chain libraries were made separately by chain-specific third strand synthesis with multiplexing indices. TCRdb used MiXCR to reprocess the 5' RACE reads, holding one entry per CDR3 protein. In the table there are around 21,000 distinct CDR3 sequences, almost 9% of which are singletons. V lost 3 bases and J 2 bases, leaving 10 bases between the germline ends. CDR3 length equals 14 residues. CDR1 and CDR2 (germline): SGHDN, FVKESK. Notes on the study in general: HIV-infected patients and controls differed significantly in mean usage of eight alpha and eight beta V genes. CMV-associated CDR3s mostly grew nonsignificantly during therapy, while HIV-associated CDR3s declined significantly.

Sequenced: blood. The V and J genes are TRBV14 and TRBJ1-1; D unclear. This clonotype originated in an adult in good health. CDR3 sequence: CASSHLRANTEAFF. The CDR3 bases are TGTGCCAGCAGCCATTTAAGGGCCAACACTGAAGCTTTCTTT.